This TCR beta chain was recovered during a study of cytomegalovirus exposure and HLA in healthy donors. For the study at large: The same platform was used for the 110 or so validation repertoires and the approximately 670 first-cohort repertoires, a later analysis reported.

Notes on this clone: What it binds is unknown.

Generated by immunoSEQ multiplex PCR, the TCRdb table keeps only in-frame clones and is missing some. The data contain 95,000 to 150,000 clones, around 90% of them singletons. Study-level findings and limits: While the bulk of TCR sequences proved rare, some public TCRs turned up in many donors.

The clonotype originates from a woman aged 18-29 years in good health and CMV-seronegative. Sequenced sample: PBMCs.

DNA of the CDR3: TGTGCCAGCAGTTTTTCAGGGAACTATGGCTACACCTTC. Its translation: CASSFSGNYGYTF. V usage is TRBV27 and J usage is TRBJ1-2, with D perhaps TRBD1 (5 bases). The V end lost 3 bases, the J end lost 2 bases, and 7 bases lay between the germline ends. In germline, CDR1 is MNHEY, CDR2 SMNVEV (reference sequence). This CDR3 is built from 13 residues.